These T cell receptor beta chains were read from a single sample in a study of shared clonotypes between healthy human individuals. The repertoire was sequenced with immunoSEQ multiplex PCR; TCRdb's copy has only in-frame clones and lacks some. The table includes 2 million to 3 million clones, approximately 93% detected once. The sample was naive CD4+ T cells from PBMCs. The origin of the receptors is a young man in good health. Some clones in this sample may be carry-over from other donors' samples. Each CDR3 is given without its conserved first and last residue. Fields, in order: J gene, V gene, D gene, CDR3 length, CDR3 protein. A D gene is named only where the DNA matches it firmly.

J gene: TRBJ1-2
V gene: TRBV5-1
D gene: .
CDR3 length: 14
CDR3 protein: ASSLYPGRSNYGYT

J gene: TRBJ2-1
V gene: TRBV28
D gene: .
CDR3 length: 10
CDR3 protein: ASSPEYNEQF

J gene: TRBJ1-2
V gene: TRBV7-2
D gene: TRBD1
CDR3 length: 12
CDR3 protein: ASYPGQGNYGYT

J gene: TRBJ2-5
V gene: TRBV27
D gene: TRBD1
CDR3 length: 14
CDR3 protein: ASSSPGTGIWETQY

J gene: TRBJ2-2
V gene: TRBV28
D gene: TRBD2
CDR3 length: 14
CDR3 protein: ASSLLAGVSTGELF

J gene: TRBJ2-3
V gene: TRBV7-2
D gene: TRBD2
CDR3 length: 14
CDR3 protein: ASSLVSGRPTDTQY

J gene: TRBJ1-4
V gene: TRBV7-6
D gene: .
CDR3 length: 13
CDR3 protein: ASSRVRDNNEKLF

J gene: TRBJ1-1
V gene: TRBV7-2
D gene: .
CDR3 length: 12
CDR3 protein: ASSLERRLTEAF

J gene: TRBJ2-1
V gene: TRBV10-3
D gene: .
CDR3 length: 9
CDR3 protein: AISEMGEQF

J gene: TRBJ2-1
V gene: TRBV2
D gene: TRBD2
CDR3 length: 13
CDR3 protein: ASSASGTPGNEQF

J gene: TRBJ1-1
V gene: TRBV18
D gene: .
CDR3 length: 11
CDR3 protein: ASSPPGWGEAF

J gene: TRBJ1-4
V gene: TRBV28
D gene: .
CDR3 length: 13
CDR3 protein: ASNPVWGSNEKLF

J gene: .
V gene: TRBV7-2
D gene: TRBD2
CDR3 length: 14
CDR3 protein: ASSLRTSGRAAEQY

J gene: TRBJ2-1
V gene: TRBV7-3
D gene: .
CDR3 length: 13
CDR3 protein: ASSLAMSSYNEQF

J gene: TRBJ2-1
V gene: TRBV4-3
D gene: TRBD2
CDR3 length: 14
CDR3 protein: ASSQLSGATYNEQF

J gene: TRBJ2-3
V gene: TRBV11-3
D gene: TRBD1
CDR3 length: 13
CDR3 protein: ASSARQGGTDTQY

J gene: TRBJ2-1
V gene: TRBV25-1
D gene: TRBD2
CDR3 length: 14
CDR3 protein: ASSPLGVAGRDEQF

J gene: TRBJ2-5
V gene: TRBV7-2
D gene: TRBD2
CDR3 length: 13
CDR3 protein: ASSLTSGEGETQY

J gene: TRBJ2-5
V gene: TRBV5-1
D gene: TRBD2
CDR3 length: 12
CDR3 protein: ASSYTGLGETQY

J gene: TRBJ2-3
V gene: TRBV11-2
D gene: .
CDR3 length: 13
CDR3 protein: ASSFRRSGTDTQY